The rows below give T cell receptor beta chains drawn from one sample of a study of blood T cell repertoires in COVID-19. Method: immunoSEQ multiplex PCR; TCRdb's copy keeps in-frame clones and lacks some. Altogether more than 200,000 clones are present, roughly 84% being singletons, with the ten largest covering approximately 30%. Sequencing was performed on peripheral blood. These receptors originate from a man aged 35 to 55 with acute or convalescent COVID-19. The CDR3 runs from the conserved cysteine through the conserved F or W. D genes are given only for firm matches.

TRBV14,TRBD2,CASSQGTTYEQYF
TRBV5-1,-,CASSRGGGDSTDTQYF
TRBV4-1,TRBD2,CASSPTSSGRTDTQYF
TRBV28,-,CASSLSGFGYEQYF
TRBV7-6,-,CASSSNRAGTGELFF
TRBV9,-,CASSEGRWGQFF
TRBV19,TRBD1,CASRRGQGAGELFF
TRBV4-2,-,CASSQDGRGYGYTF
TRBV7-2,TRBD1,CASSSDRTNEKLFF
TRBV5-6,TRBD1,CASSLLDRVYTEAFF
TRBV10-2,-,CASSIVVRDEQFF
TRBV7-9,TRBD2,CASSPSGRIPSGNEQFF
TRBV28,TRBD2,CASSLPLADNEQFF
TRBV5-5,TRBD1,CASSITGDGANVLTF
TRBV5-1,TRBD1,CASRTGKNTEAFF
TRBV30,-,CAGRIRGAEAFF
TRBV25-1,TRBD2,CASSESVAGTYEQYF
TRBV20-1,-,CSASVPLNTEAFF
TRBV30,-,CAWSRPGTLWCPFF
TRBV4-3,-,CASRRTAYSNQPQHF
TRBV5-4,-,CASSTAKTHMNTEAFF
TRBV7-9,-,CASSQGGGARNGYTF
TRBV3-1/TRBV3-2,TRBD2,CASSQDHRRSSGEQYF
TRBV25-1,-,CASSEYSKNTEAFF
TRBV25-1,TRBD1,CASSADRGRPGTDTQYF
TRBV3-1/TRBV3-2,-,CASSLLVEVDNEQFF
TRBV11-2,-,CASSLPGAGETQYF
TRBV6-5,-,CASSYYRAGFVYEQYF
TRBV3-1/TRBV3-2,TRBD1,CASSHWTGIGTDTQYF
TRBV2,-,CASTGTNQRDEKLFF
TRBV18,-,CASSRLKETQYF
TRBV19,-,CASSPIAANTGELFF
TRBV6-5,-,CASMGGPPYEQYF
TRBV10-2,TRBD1,CASSSRTGAYEQYF
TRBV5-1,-,CASSLAPSQETQYF
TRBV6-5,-,CASLTGNYGYTF
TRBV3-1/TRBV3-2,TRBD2,CASSRVGGDLWRETQYF
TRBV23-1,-,CASSQSSGGGWYNSPLHF
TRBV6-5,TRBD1,CATSDRALYEQYF
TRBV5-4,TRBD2,CASSSGLADVTGEQYF
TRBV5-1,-,CASSQGTSGNTIYF